This paragraph covers one T cell receptor (beta chain) sequence. During active infection, Seattle patients enrolled and were then monitored through disease. In the authors' workflow: By means of reference gene primer amplification, nucleated cell counts were estimated. The repertoire was sequenced with immunoSEQ multiplex PCR; TCRdb's copy has only in-frame clones and lacks some. The V and J calls and clone size were taken over from that table, and D and trimming were inferred from the DNA. The sample yields a few hundred thousand clones, around 90% seen once. Germline V gene data show CDR1 as LNHDA and CDR2 as SQIVND (reference sequence). Trimming removed 5 bases from V and 0 bases from J; junction bases left unmatched: 4. This CDR3 has 15 amino acids. The data were obtained in a study of blood T cell repertoires in COVID-19. Turning to the study itself: The study drew acute and convalescent COVID-19 samples from the United States, Italy and Spain. PBMCs, B-cell-depleted T cells, or T cells provided the cDNA or gDNA that made up the material.

This chain uses TRBV19 with TRBJ2-4, with 7 bases aligning to TRBD1. The sequence was obtained from a woman in her 30s with COVID-19, enrolled during active disease. Material: peripheral blood. The CDR3 sequence: CASSRTGLAKNIQYF. CDR3 sequence (DNA): TGTGCCAGTAGTCGGACAGGATTAGCCAAAAACATTCAGTACTTC.